Below, one T cell receptor beta chain is given with its context. Antigen specificity is unknown. The sample is drawn from a study of T cells in Graves' hyperthyroidism and ophthalmopathy. Patients affected by ophthalmopathy presented a Clinical Activity Score of at least 3, a NOSPECS grade of at least 4, and disease duration below 3 months. The CDR3 spans 16 residues. J gave up 2 bases and V 4 bases, and 12 bases lay outside the gene matches. Germline V gene data show CDR1 as SQVTM and CDR2 as ANQGSEA. Findings and caveats of the study: Also found in blood were most expanded thyroid clonotypes above 0.001. Model predictions of ophthalmopathy came a median around 6.5 months before onset.

From RNA transcripts, TCR beta CDR3 regions were amplified. First-round RT-PCR with HTBI primers amplified the TCR CDR3 region. TCRdb called the multiplex PCR reads again in MiXCR, with one record for every CDR3 protein. The data contain more than 500,000 distinct CDR3 sequences, approximately 15% of them singletons. The V gene is TRBV29-1, the J gene TRBJ1-1; 8 bases match TRBD1. The sequence derives from a woman aged 40 to 50 with Graves' ophthalmopathy. The sample comprised blood. CDR3 bases: TGCAGCGTTGTACGAACCGGGACAGGAAAAAACACTGAAGCTTTCTTT. As protein: CSVVRTGTGKNTEAFF.